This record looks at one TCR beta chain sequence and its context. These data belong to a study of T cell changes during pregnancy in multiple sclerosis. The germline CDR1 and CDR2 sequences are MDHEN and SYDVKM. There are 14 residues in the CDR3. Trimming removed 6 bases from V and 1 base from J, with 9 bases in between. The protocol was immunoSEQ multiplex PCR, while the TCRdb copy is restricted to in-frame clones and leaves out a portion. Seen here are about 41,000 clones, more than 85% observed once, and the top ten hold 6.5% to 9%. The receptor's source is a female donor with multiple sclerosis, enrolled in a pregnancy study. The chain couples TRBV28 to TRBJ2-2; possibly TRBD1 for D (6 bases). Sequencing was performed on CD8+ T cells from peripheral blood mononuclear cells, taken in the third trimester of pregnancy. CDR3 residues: CASSQDRNTGELFF. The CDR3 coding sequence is TGTGCCAGCAGCCAGGACAGGAACACCGGGGAGCTGTTTTTT.